This TCR beta chain was profiled in a study of blood T cell repertoires in COVID-19. This clone was observed a few times. This sample includes further DNA sequences coding for the same CDR3. Produced via immunoSEQ multiplex PCR; TCRdb's table is partial and in-frame only. The data show roughly 300,000 clones, with approximately 83% seen just once and roughly 4.2% held by the top ten. Germline V gene data show CDR1 as MNHEY and CDR2 as SVGAGI. The CDR3 is 15 amino acids. Trimming removed 5 bases from V and 2 bases from J; junction bases left unmatched: 4. J is TRBJ1-5 and V is TRBV6-5, with 9 bases aligning to TRBD1. The sequencing sample was made of PBMCs or T cells enriched from blood (not recorded which). The sequence came from a woman aged 40 to 50 with acute COVID-19. The CDR3 nucleotides read TGTGCCAGCAGTAGACAGGGGGGCGGCAATCAGCCCCAGCATTTT. Translation gives CASSRQGGGNQPQHF.